This T cell receptor (beta chain) is from a study of T cells in Graves' hyperthyroidism and ophthalmopathy. Study-wide findings and caveats: Before onset, by a median of around 6.4 months, the model predicted ophthalmopathy. By a 13 V-J model, ophthalmopathy was set apart from stable hyperthyroidism.

This clonotype showed up just a few times. Its antigen is still unknown. Amplification yielded TCR beta CDR3 regions, with RNA transcripts as the source. When the TCR CDR3 underwent first-round RT-PCR, the HTBI primer set was used. TCRdb itself ran the multiplex PCR reads through MiXCR, one entry per CDR3 protein. Of fewer than 750,000 distinct CDR3 sequences listed, approximately 15% are singletons. This CDR3 contains 17 residues. V lost 5 bases to trimming and J lost 0 bases; unmatched junction nucleotides: 13. CDR1 SGHVS and CDR2 FQNEAQ come from the germline V gene. Source material: blood. The genes are TRBV7-8 and TRBJ2-7; 7 bases match TRBD1. This clonotype was obtained from a woman in her thirties or forties with Graves' ophthalmopathy. The CDR3 is CASSLGTVISNSYEQYF. The CDR3, as DNA: TGTGCCAGCAGCCTAGGGACAGTCATTTCCAACTCCTACGAGCAGTACTTC.